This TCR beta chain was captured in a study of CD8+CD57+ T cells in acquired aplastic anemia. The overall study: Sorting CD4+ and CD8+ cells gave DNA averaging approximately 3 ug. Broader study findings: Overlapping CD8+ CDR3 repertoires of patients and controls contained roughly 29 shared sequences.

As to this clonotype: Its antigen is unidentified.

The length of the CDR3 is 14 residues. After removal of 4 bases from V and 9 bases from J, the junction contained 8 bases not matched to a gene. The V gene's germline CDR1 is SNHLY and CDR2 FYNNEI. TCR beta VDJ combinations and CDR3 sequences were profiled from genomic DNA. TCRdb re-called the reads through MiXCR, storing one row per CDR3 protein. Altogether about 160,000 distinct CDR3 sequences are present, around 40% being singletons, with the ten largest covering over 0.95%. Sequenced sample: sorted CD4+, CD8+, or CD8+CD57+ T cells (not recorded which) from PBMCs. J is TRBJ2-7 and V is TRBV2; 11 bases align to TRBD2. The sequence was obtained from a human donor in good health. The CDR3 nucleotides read TGTGCCAGCAGTGTGACTAGCGGGGACGACGGGCAGTACTTC. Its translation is CASSVTSGDDGQYF.